This paragraph reports one T cell receptor beta chain. Germline trimming cut 0 bases from V and 2 bases from J; bases unmatched to any gene: 5. This CDR3 region has 16 residues. Germline V gene lookup returns CDR1 LNHDA and CDR2 SQIVND (reference sequence). This sample stems from a study of blood T cell repertoires in COVID-19. Assay used: immunoSEQ multiplex PCR; TCRdb lists only in-frame clones, some missing. Found here are some 250,000 clones, about nine tenths of them singletons; the top ten hold around 16%. The sequencing sample was made of PBMCs or T cells enriched from blood (not recorded which). The receptor was derived from a man between 18 and 29 years old who had recovered from COVID-19. The V and J genes are TRBV19 and TRBJ2-3; 7 nucleotides agree with TRBD1. The chain's CDR3 is CASSIDLGTDTDTQYF. CDR3 nucleotides: TGTGCCAGTAGTATAGATCTCGGGACAGACACAGATACGCAGTATTTT.